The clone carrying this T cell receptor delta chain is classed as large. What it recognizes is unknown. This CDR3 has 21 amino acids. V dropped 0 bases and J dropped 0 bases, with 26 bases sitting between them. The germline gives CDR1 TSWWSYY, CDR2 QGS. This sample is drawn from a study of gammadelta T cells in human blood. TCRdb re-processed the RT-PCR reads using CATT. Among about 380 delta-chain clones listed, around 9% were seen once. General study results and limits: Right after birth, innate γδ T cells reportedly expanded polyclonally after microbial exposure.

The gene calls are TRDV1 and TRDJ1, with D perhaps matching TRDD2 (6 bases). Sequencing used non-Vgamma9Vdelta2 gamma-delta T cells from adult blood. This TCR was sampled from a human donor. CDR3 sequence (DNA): TGTGCTCTTGGGGAACTGGATCCTACAGGTCGGATGGGTACGTACACCGATAAACTCATCTTT. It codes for CALGELDPTGRMGTYTDKLIF.